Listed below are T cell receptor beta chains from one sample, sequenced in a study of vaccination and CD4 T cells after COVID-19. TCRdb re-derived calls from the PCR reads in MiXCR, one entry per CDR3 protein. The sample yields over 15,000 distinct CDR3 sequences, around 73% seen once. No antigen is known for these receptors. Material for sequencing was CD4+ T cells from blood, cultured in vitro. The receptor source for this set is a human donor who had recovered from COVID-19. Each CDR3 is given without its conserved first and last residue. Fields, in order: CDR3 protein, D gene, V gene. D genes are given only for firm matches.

ASSPRTGKDGYT	TRBD1	TRBV27
AISEADSSNYGYT	.	TRBV10-3
ASSVYTGARDGYT	TRBD1	TRBV7-2
ASSARTGNDEQF	.	TRBV7-2
ASIIGGGNQPQH	.	TRBV27
SARAPVTDTQY	.	TRBV20-1
ASRGGQGAFTEAF	TRBD1	TRBV7-2
AWSVNRRAEAF	.	TRBV30
ASRRQGANTGELF	TRBD1	TRBV12-3/TRBV12-4
SASSGGGIYNEQF	TRBD2	TRBV20-1
ASPAREGQADTQY	.	TRBV21-1
SASVQGLLYEKLF	.	TRBV20-1
ASSPTGDGNTIY	.	TRBV7-9
ASSMGASVQETQY	.	TRBV19
ASRGLALRTDTQY	TRBD2	TRBV19